Each of the 16 T cell receptor beta chains below was sequenced from the same sample in a study of T cell repertoires in cytomegalovirus infection. MiXCR, run by TCRdb on the reads, gives a single entry per CDR3 protein. The repertoire has fewer than 85,000 distinct CDR3 sequences, about half of them found once; the top ten carry approximately 93%. For these TCRs, the target antigens are not known. The input for sequencing was CD8+ T cells from cultured PBMCs, taken from culture after CMV antigen stimulation. The receptors were sampled from a human donor in good health (CMV status not recorded). Some clones in this sample may be carry-over from other donors' samples.

The sample holds a few counts of this clonotype. This sequence joins TRBV12-3 or TRBV12-4 and TRBJ2-5; 8 bases are a match to TRBD2. V was pared by 3 bases and J by 8 bases, with 11 bases of the junction left unmatched. CDR3 length: 15 residues. The CDR3 DNA is TGTGCCAGCAGTTTCTTTGGGACTAGGAAGAGAACCCAGTACTTC. This translates into CASSFFGTRKRTQYF.

V gene TRBV27 combines with J gene TRBJ2-3; TRBD2 matches at 11 bases. In germline, CDR1 is MNHEY, CDR2 SMNVEV (reference sequence). This CDR3 is built from 15 residues. V was clipped by 4 bases and J by 6 bases; unmatched bases: 6. The CDR3 sequence is CASSSLAGVTDTQYF. In DNA form, the CDR3 reads TGTGCCAGCAGTTCACTAGCGGGAGTAACGGATACGCAGTATTTT.

This clonotype was seen only a few times. The chain couples TRBV11-2 to TRBJ2-2; 9 positions agree with TRBD2. The CDR3 contains 17 residues. Germline V gene lookup returns CDR1 SGHAT and CDR2 FQNNGV. With 5 bases clipped from V and 5 bases from J, the junction kept 12 bases outside the gene matches. The chain's CDR3 is CASSGGGSGGYTGELFF. The CDR3 coding sequence is TGTGCCAGCAGCGGGGGCGGTAGCGGGGGTTATACCGGGGAGCTGTTTTTT. The complete variable domain, with remaining parts taken from reference TRBV11-2 and TRBJ2-2, reads EAGVAQSPRYKIIEKRQSVAFWCNPISGHATLYWYQQILGQGPKLLIQFQNNGVVDDSQLPKDRFSAERLKGVDSTLKIQPAKLEDSAVYLCASSGGGSGGYTGELFFGEGSRLTVL.

The CDR3 loop is CASKPWRESFQQYF. In DNA, the CDR3 is TGTGCCAGCAAACCCTGGCGGGAGAGTTTCCAGCAGTACTTC. This rearrangement joins TRBV7-3 to TRBJ2-7; 7 bases are a match to TRBD2. CDR1 and CDR2 from the germline V gene are SGHTA and FQGTGA. This CDR3 has 14 amino acids. Trimming cost V 7 bases and J 8 bases; bases outside gene matches: 14.

This clonotype was counted a few times. J is TRBJ1-1 and V is TRBV7-9, with 7 bases identical to TRBD1. Germline-derived CDR1 and CDR2 are SEHNR and FQNEAQ (reference sequence). This CDR3 is built from 13 residues. With 2 bases clipped from V and 3 bases from J, the junction kept 0 bases outside the gene matches. The CDR3, as DNA: TGTGCCAGCAGCTTAACAGGGGACACTGAAGCTTTCTTT. Amino acids: CASSLTGDTEAFF. Looking up the rest from reference TRBV7-9 and TRBJ1-1 gives the full variable domain: DTGVSQNPRHKITKRGQNVTFRCDPISEHNRLYWYRQTLGQGPEFLTYFQNEAQLEKSRLLSDRFSAERPKGSFSTLEIQRTEQGDSAMYLCASSLTGDTEAFFGQGTRLTVV.

This clonotype was observed a few times. The chain has TRBV6-5 and TRBJ2-7, with 13 bases fitting TRBD2. The germline gives CDR1 MNHEY, CDR2 SVGAGI. V lost 4 bases and J lost 7; bases outside the gene matches: 7. CDR3 length equals 15 residues. The CDR3 bases are TGTGCCAGCAGTTCCTGGACTAGCGGGAGAGGGGAGCAGTACTTC. This sequence encodes CASSSWTSGRGEQYF.

This chain connects TRBV7-9 to TRBJ1-1; D not certain. V was trimmed by 4 bases and J by 3 bases, leaving 6 bases between them. CDR3 length equals 12 residues. Germline CDR1 SEHNR, CDR2 FQNEAQ (reference sequence). The CDR3 is CASSYKDTEAFF. The CDR3 coding sequence is TGTGCCAGCAGCTATAAGGACACTGAAGCTTTCTTT.

The chain combines TRBV28 with TRBJ2-3, with 10 bases identical to TRBD2. CDR1 MDHEN and CDR2 SYDVKM come from the germline V gene. This CDR3 spans 16 amino acids. The V segment lost 1 base and the J segment 2 bases; nucleotides outside the gene matches: 3. The CDR3 spells CASSLSSGSFTDTQYF. The CDR3, as DNA: TGTGCCAGCAGTTTATCTAGCGGGAGTTTCACAGATACGCAGTATTTT.

The chain recombines TRBV6-6 with TRBJ2-1, with D perhaps TRBD2 (5 bases). V lost 6 bases and J lost 7, with 13 bases in between. Germline V CDR1 and CDR2: MNHNY, SVGAGI (reference sequence). The CDR3 is 13 amino acids. CDR3: CASSYPSRNEQFF. The CDR3 bases are TGTGCCAGCAGCTACCCTAGCCGGAATGAGCAGTTCTTC.

The J gene is TRBJ1-5, the V gene TRBV12-3 or TRBV12-4; tentatively, D is TRBD1 (5 bases). The germline V and J ends were trimmed by 2 bases and 3 bases, with 11 bases remaining between them. CDR3 length equals 15 residues. The CDR3 protein is CASSLWGENNQPQHF. The CDR3 DNA reads TGTGCCAGCAGTTTATGGGGGGAGAACAATCAGCCCCAGCATTTT.

With respect to this clonotype: One junction end does not reproduce the germline sequence, and a read error may be involved. This chain uses TRBV7-7 with TRBJ2-1, with a possible D match to TRBD2 (5 bases). Germline CDR1 SSHAT, CDR2 FNYEAQ (reference sequence). This CDR3 region has 13 residues. CDR3 sequence (DNA): TGTGCTAGCAGCTTACCCGGGGACAATGAGCAGTTCTTC. It specifies CASSLPGDNEQFF.

The chain links TRBV6-1 to TRBJ2-1, with 7 bases lining up with TRBD1. The ends lost 7 bases at V and 3 bases at J; junction bases unmatched: 12. The CDR3 totals 16 residues. CDR1 and CDR2 (germline): MNHNS, SASEGT. CDR3 DNA sequence: TGTGCCAGCATCCCCAGACAAGGGGGCGGCTACAATGAGCAGTTCTTC. As protein: CASIPRQGGGYNEQFF.

The V gene is TRBV7-6, the J gene TRBJ1-3, with TRBD1 identical over 7 bases. Germline CDR1 SGHVS, CDR2 FNYEAQ. The V segment lost 8 bases and the J segment 0 bases; nucleotides outside the gene matches: 13. The CDR3 covers 17 residues. The CDR3 nucleotides read TGTGCCAGCGGGGCCACGACAGGGACCTACTCTGGAAACACCATATATTTT. As protein: CASGATTGTYSGNTIYF. Full variable domain (outside the CDR3, taken from reference TRBV7-6 and TRBJ1-3): GAGVSQSPRYKVTKRGQDVALRCDPISGHVSLYWYRQALGQGPEFLTYFNYEAQQDKSGLPNDRFSAERPEGSISTLTIQRTEQRDSAMYRCASGATTGTYSGNTIYFGEGSWLTVV.

The chain links TRBV7-6 to TRBJ2-1, with D maybe TRBD1 (5 bases). Trimming shortened V by 2 bases and J by 1 base, and 9 bases separated the two germline ends. CDR3 length equals 15 residues. Per germline, CDR1 SGHVS and CDR2 FNYEAQ. The CDR3, as DNA: TGTGCCAGCAGCTTAAGGGGTGAGTCCTACAATGAGCAGTTCTTC. Encoded protein: CASSLRGESYNEQFF.

The chain recombines TRBV19 with TRBJ2-2; D uncertain. Trimming took off 5 bases at V and 9 bases at J, with 13 bases between the two ends. Germline loops: CDR1 LNHDA, CDR2 SQIVND (reference sequence). This CDR3 is built from 13 residues. The CDR3: CASSHVAARELFF. The DNA of the CDR3 is TGTGCCAGTAGTCATGTAGCAGCCCGGGAGCTGTTTTTT.

The chain joins TRBV10-2 to TRBJ1-2; D gene unclear. CDR3 length equals 13 residues. Trimming pared 5 bases from V and 2 bases from J, leaving 9 bases between. The V gene's germline CDR1 is WSHSY and CDR2 SAAADI. CDR3 DNA: TGCGCCAGCAGTTCAGACCTAAACTATGGCTACACCTTC. This translates into CASSSDLNYGYTF.